The clone carrying this T cell receptor (beta chain) has only a few counts. This sample is drawn from a study of shared clonotypes between healthy human individuals. In the study overall: Plates per donor: three CD4 naive, three CD4 memory, two CD8 naive, one CD8 memory.

This table comes from immunoSEQ multiplex PCR, and its TCRdb copy is limited to in-frame clones, with some not included. The top ten hold approximately 1.7% of the sample, which has over 700,000 clones, around 77% seen once. Germline V CDR1 and CDR2: WNHNN, SYGVQD (reference sequence). The V end was cut by 3 bases, the J end by 6 bases, with 11 bases between. This CDR3 has 13 amino acids. This TCR came from a woman aged 25 to 39 in good health. Sequencing was done on a sample of memory CD4+ T cells sorted from blood. Subset of the sample: CD45RA-negative fraction. The gene calls are TRBV10-1 and TRBJ1-2; tentative D call: TRBD1 (5 bases). The DNA of the CDR3 is TGCGCCAGCAGTGACTCTGGGGCAGATGGCTACACCTTC. Translated: CASSDSGADGYTF.